The 17 T cell receptor beta chains below all came from one sample that was sequenced in a study of blood T cells in healthy people across ages. A second PCR of 7 to 11 cycles used a sample-barcoded 5' primer and a J-beta primer mix. TCRdb processed the 5' RACE reads anew with MiXCR; each CDR3 protein has one entry. The sample lists under 950,000 distinct CDR3 sequences; 22% were seen once. Source material: blood. The receptors originated from a man aged 65 to 79 in good health.

V and J are TRBV24-1 and TRBJ1-5; the D gene is possibly TRBD1 (5 bases). CDR3 length: 13 residues. V was cut by 6 bases and J by 3 bases, with 8 bases left in between. Looked up from germline, CDR1 is KGHDR and CDR2 is SFDVKD. This chain's CDR3 is CATSRGYNQPQHF. CDR3 nucleotides: TGTGCCACCAGTCGGGGGTACAATCAGCCCCAGCATTTT.

This clonotype was recorded many times. J is TRBJ2-1 and V is TRBV5-1, with TRBD2 identical over 7 bases. Germline CDR1 SGHRS, CDR2 YFSETQ. V shed 0 bases, J shed 0 bases, and the junction held 3 bases outside the gene matches. CDR3 length: 16 amino acids. CDR3 in DNA: TGCGCCAGCAGCTTGGAAGCGGGGAGCTCCTACAATGAGCAGTTCTTC. Residues: CASSLEAGSSYNEQFF.

This clonotype has a handful of counts. This rearrangement joins TRBV7-2 to TRBJ2-5, with TRBD1 identical over 8 bases. With the DNA end fitting TRBJ2-1 better, the J assignment may be wrong. CDR3 length equals 15 residues. Germline V gene lookup returns CDR1 SGHTA and CDR2 FQGNSA. In DNA, the CDR3 is TGTGCCAGCAGCTTATCCCGGACAGGGTTCAGTGAGCAGTTCTTC. It encodes CASSLSRTGFSEQFF.

The sample holds a few counts of this clonotype. The chain employs TRBV27 and TRBJ2-5; D uncertain. The DNA matches TRBJ2-1 better at its end, which makes the J call doubtful. The CDR3 extends over 13 amino acids. CDR1 MNHEY and CDR2 SMNVEV come from the germline V gene (reference sequence). CDR3 coding DNA: TGTGCCAGCAGCCTCGACACGTCGGATGAGCAGTTCTTC. Encoded protein: CASSLDTSDEQFF.

The V gene is TRBV7-8, the J gene TRBJ2-3; no definite D call. The CDR3 is 12 residues long. V lost 5 bases and J 6 bases, leaving 9 bases between the germline ends. Germline loops: CDR1 SGHVS, CDR2 FQNEAQ. Here the CDR3 reads CASSPGWDTQYF. The CDR3 nucleotides are TGTGCCAGCAGCCCCGGCTGGGATACGCAGTATTTT. Complete variable domain (other parts from reference TRBV7-8 and TRBJ2-3): GAGVSQSPRYKVAKRGQDVALRCDPISGHVSLFWYQQALGQGPEFLTYFQNEAQLDKSGLPSDRFFAERPEGSVSTLKIQRTQQEDSAVYLCASSPGWDTQYFGPGTRLTVL.

J is TRBJ1-1 and V is TRBV20-1; TRBD1 aligns across 7 bases. With 5 bases clipped from V and 0 bases from J, the junction kept 6 bases outside the gene matches. This CDR3 has 14 amino acids. Per the germline V gene, CDR1 is DFQATT and CDR2 is SNEGSKA (reference sequence). The CDR3 bases are TGCAGTGCTGCAGCAGGGGGAGTGAACACTGAAGCTTTCTTT. It translates to CSAAAGGVNTEAFF.

This clonotype was seen once. The CDR3 is CASRGEFLSGNTIYF. The CDR3 DNA is TGTGCCAGCAGGGGAGAATTTCTCTCTGGAAACACCATATATTTT. The rearrangement joins TRBV28 to TRBJ1-3; D uncertain. The CDR3 is 15 residues long. Trimming cost V 6 bases and J 0 bases, with 12 bases left between them. CDR1 and CDR2 from the germline V gene are MDHEN and SYDVKM. The variable domain in full, completed from reference TRBV28 and TRBJ1-3, reads DVKVTQSSRYLVKRTGEKVFLECVQDMDHENMFWYRQDPGLGLRLIYFSYDVKMKEKGDIPEGYSVSREKKERFSLILESASTNQTSMYLCASRGEFLSGNTIYFGEGSWLTVV.

This clonotype was counted between two and nine times. V gene TRBV27 combines with J gene TRBJ1-2; D is perhaps TRBD1 (6 bases). The CDR3 length is 13 residues. V was shortened by 5 bases and J by 8 bases, with 15 bases between the two germline ends. Germline assignment: CDR1 MNHEY and CDR2 SMNVEV (reference sequence). DNA of the CDR3: TGTGCCAGCAGTCTTAACAGGGTTCAGGGCTACACCTTC. The encoded protein is CASSLNRVQGYTF.

This clonotype occurred many times. V and J are TRBV7-9 and TRBJ1-4; D ambiguous. Germline loops: CDR1 SEHNR, CDR2 FQNEAQ (reference sequence). Trimming took off 4 bases at V and 7 bases at J, with 16 bases between the two ends. This CDR3 region has 15 residues. In nucleotides, the CDR3 is TGTGCCAGCAGCTCTTTCGCGGGTGGAGGTGAAAAACTGTTTTTT. Translation gives CASSSFAGGGEKLFF.

This clonotype occurred a few times. The chain carries TRBV5-1 and TRBJ2-3; 11 bases fit TRBD2. Germline CDR1 is SGHRS and CDR2 is YFSETQ. V was clipped by 4 bases and J by 4 bases; unmatched bases: 8. The CDR3 has 16 residues. CDR3 bases: TGCGCCAGCAGCGTCACAACTAGCGGGAGTGCAGATACGCAGTATTTT. It specifies CASSVTTSGSADTQYF.

The rearrangement uses TRBV3-1 and TRBJ1-6, with D perhaps matching TRBD1 (6 bases). Per the germline V gene, CDR1 is LGHDT and CDR2 is YNNKEL (reference sequence). The V gene lost 3 bases and the J gene lost 12 bases, with 15 bases spanning the gap. The length of the CDR3 is 14 residues. The CDR3 reads CASSQGTSYKPLHF. The CDR3 DNA sequence: TGTGCCAGCAGCCAGGGGACATCCTATAAACCCCTCCACTTT.

The CDR3 DNA reads TGTGCCAGCAGCTCCCTGGACAGGGGGTCCATGAACACTGAAGCTTTCTTT. Translating it yields CASSSLDRGSMNTEAFF. This chain connects TRBV7-8 to TRBJ1-1, with 10 nucleotides matching TRBD1. The CDR3 has 17 amino acids. Germline V gene sequence: CDR1 SGHVS, CDR2 FQNEAQ. Unmatched junction bases numbered 8, after V lost 4 bases and J lost 0 bases.

Written as DNA, the CDR3 is TGTGCCAGCAGTTTCGGCATGGATTCACCCCTCCACTTT. Its translation: CASSFGMDSPLHF. V gene TRBV27 combines with J gene TRBJ1-6; D ambiguous. The germline CDR1 and CDR2 sequences are MNHEY and SMNVEV (reference sequence). V was shortened by 3 bases and J by 8 bases, with 8 bases between the two germline ends. This CDR3 spans 13 amino acids.

This clonotype has more than one count but fewer than ten. The rearrangement joins TRBV20-1 to TRBJ2-5, with D hard to call. The J call may be incorrect, as the DNA end agrees better with TRBJ2-7. This CDR3 has 14 residues. CDR1 is DFQATT, CDR2 SNEGSKA, per germline (reference sequence). CDR3 residues: CSALLGLRTYEQYF. The CDR3 coding sequence is TGCAGTGCTCTCCTGGGTCTGCGGACCTACGAGCAGTACTTC.

This clonotype was seen only a few times. The chain employs TRBV20-1 and TRBJ2-5; TRBD1 matches 8 bases. The DNA end favors TRBJ2-7, so the J call may be wrong. Germline V gene data show CDR1 as DFQATT and CDR2 as SNEGSKA (reference sequence). The CDR3 covers 15 residues. The DNA for the CDR3 is TGCAGTGCTGACGCAAGACAGGGGCGACCCTACGAGCAGTACTTC. Translated: CSADARQGRPYEQYF.

CDR3 region: CSARVQGRGNQPQHF. The CDR3 region has the DNA TGCAGTGCTAGAGTCCAGGGACGGGGCAATCAGCCCCAGCATTTT. The chain links TRBV20-1 to TRBJ1-5, with D possibly being TRBD1 (5 bases). The germline V gene encodes CDR1 DFQATT and CDR2 SNEGSKA (reference sequence). CDR3 length: 15 residues. V was cut by 1 base and J by 2 bases, with 12 bases left in between.

In this sample, this clonotype turned up a few times. V is TRBV12-3 or TRBV12-4 and J is TRBJ2-5, with D possibly being TRBD2 (7 bases). This CDR3 contains 12 residues. Trimming pared 4 bases from V and 13 bases from J, leaving 16 bases between. The CDR3, as DNA: TGTGCCAGCAGTTGGGGGGGGCCCTCACCGTACTTC. This translates into CASSWGGPSPYF.